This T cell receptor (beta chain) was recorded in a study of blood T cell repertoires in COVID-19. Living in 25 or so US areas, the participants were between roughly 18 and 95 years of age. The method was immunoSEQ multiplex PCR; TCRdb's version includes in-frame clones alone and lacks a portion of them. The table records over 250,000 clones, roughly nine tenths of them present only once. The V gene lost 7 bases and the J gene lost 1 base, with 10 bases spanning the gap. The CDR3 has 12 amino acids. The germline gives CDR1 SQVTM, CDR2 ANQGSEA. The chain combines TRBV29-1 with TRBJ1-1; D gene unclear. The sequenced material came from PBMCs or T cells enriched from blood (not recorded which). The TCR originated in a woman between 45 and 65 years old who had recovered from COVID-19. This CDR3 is CSAGSRNTEAFF. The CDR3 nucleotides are TGCAGCGCGGGGAGTAGGAACACTGAAGCTTTCTTT. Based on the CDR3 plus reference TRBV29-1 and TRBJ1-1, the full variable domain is SAVISQKPSRDICQRGTSLTIQCQVDSQVTMMFWYRQQPGQSLTLIATANQGSEATYESGFVIDKFPISRPNLTFSTLTVSNMSPEDSSIYLCSAGSRNTEAFFGQGTRLTVV.